The following is a T cell receptor beta chain sequence with its context. It has no known antigen specificity. Base quality data are lacking; no much larger clone is found one base away. For sequencing of the TCRbeta CDR3 region, genomic DNA was extracted from the sorted cells. The immunoSEQ Assay was used to sequence the TCRbeta CDR3 regions. The table comes from immuneACCESS by way of TCRdb, which keeps in-frame sequences with V and J called. Part of the clones is missing from these tables; in studies checked, under half for an unresolved V gene and the rest for unknown reasons. This sample holds about 43,000 clones; around three quarters were observed only once. Clones ranked in the top ten supply around 4% of the sample. This entry belongs to a study of OX40 agonist ivuxolimab in advanced cancers. In the study overall: Ivuxolimab was an agonistic, fully human IgG2 monoclonal antibody directed against OX40 (CD134), a costimulatory receptor. Intravenous ivuxolimab was administered to patients every 2 weeks at six dose levels: 0.01, 0.1, 0.3, 1.5, 3 and 10 mg/kg. Of the approximately 53 patients in dose escalation, about 19 had hepatocellular carcinoma, some 15 had melanoma, 9 had renal cell carcinoma and 9 had head and neck cancer. The dose-escalation cohort was 80% to 90% male with a mean age of approximately 60 years, ranging from roughly 23 to 90. Prior anti-PD-1, anti-PD-L1 or anti-CTLA-4 therapy was permitted, and checkpoint inhibitors had been received by about 44% of dose-escalation patients. Partial responses occurred in three dose-escalation patients, of whom one had hepatocellular carcinoma and two had cutaneous melanoma. Peripheral TCRbeta sequencing was intended to test whether TCR sequence diversity was altered and clonal T-cell expansion was caused by ivuxolimab. The paper reports the monotherapy dose-escalation portion (N of about 47 patients) of the phase I ivuxolimab trial.

What the research found in general, with its limitations: Partial responders in the 0.1-3.0 mg/kg groups had among the lowest normalized peripheral clonal expansion, especially among CD8+ T cells. Clonal expansion of both CD4+ and CD8+ blood T cells was observed from baseline to week 6 at doses 0.1 to 3.0 mg/kg. Antigen specificity was not determined for the clonally expanded peripheral T cells. On average, CD8+ T cells showed more expanded clones than CD4+ T cells after ivuxolimab. Low levels of normalized T-cell clonal expansion were also seen in some nonresponding patients.

Patients with a history of autoimmune disease or receiving systemic immunosuppression were excluded from the trial. Peripheral blood for TCR sequencing was collected from all dose cohorts at baseline, on cycle 4 day 1, and on cycle 7 day 1. Samples were obtained from an open-label, multicenter, first-in-human phase I dose-escalation trial of ivuxolimab. The trial enrolled adults with locally advanced or metastatic head and neck squamous cell, hepatocellular, melanoma or renal cell carcinoma. Before TCR sequencing, CD4+ T cells and CD8+ T cells were sorted from peripheral blood as separate populations. V lost 6 bases and J lost 8 bases; the stretch between them is 16 bases long. CDR1 MDHEN and CDR2 SYDVKM are derived from the germline V gene. The CDR3 goes from the cysteine to the phenylalanine over 13 residues. The entry retains the CDR3 DNA only, 39 bases that are in frame from base 1.

Rearrangement joined TRBV28 to TRBJ1-1, and TRBD1 may be the D gene, going by 5 matching bases. Source: CD4+ or CD8+ T cells sorted from blood, taken in a trial of the OX40 agonist ivuxolimab. The receptor was derived from an adult with an advanced solid tumor such as melanoma, head and neck, liver or kidney cancer. Here the CDR3 is given as CASSLPQTVEAFF. The nucleotides read TGTGCCAGCAGCCTACCTCAGACAGTAGAAGCTTTCTTT. With the rest looked up from the reference TRBV28 and TRBJ1-1 genes rather than sequenced, the full variable domain is DVKVTQSSRYLVKRTGEKVFLECVQDMDHENMFWYRQDPGLGLRLIYFSYDVKMKEKGDIPEGYSVSREKKERFSLILESASTNQTSMYLCASSLPQTVEAFFGQGTRLTVV.